The present entry profiles one TCR beta chain with its context. This record belongs to a study of blood T cell repertoires in COVID-19. Sequencing used immunoSEQ multiplex PCR; TCRdb keeps in-frame clones, though not all of them. The data contain 200,000 to 250,000 clones, about 87% of them singletons. Participants had their cohort set by participant-reported clinical history. With 4 bases clipped from V and 4 bases from J, the junction kept 8 bases outside the gene matches. The CDR3 sequence is 16 residues long. Germline V gene sequence: CDR1 SGHDT, CDR2 YYEEEE. The source of this sequence is a woman aged 30 to 39 who had recovered from COVID-19. What was sequenced was PBMCs or T cells enriched from blood (not recorded which). V is TRBV5-6 and J is TRBJ1-2; 12 bases line up with TRBD1. As DNA, the CDR3 is TGTGCCAGCAGCCCGGGACAGGGGGCAAGCGTCTATGGCTACACCTTC. Its translation: CASSPGQGASVYGYTF.